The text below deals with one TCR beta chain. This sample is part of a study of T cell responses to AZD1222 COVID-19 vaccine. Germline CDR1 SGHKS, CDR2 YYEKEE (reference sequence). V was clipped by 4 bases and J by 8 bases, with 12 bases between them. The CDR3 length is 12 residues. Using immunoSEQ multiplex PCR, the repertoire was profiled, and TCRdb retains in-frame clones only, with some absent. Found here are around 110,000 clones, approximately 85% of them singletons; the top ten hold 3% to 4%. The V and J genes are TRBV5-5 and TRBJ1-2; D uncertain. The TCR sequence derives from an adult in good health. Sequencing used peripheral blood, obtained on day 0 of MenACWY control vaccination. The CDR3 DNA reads TGTGCCAGCAGCACCCCCGGAGGGGGCTACACCTTC. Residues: CASSTPGGGYTF.